This T cell receptor beta chain was recorded in a study of beta chain features in type 1 diabetes. The CDR3 consists of 18 residues. Trimming cost V 5 bases and J 8 bases; bases outside gene matches: 20. CDR1 and CDR2 from the germline V gene are MNHEY and SMNVEV (reference sequence). A note on this clone: Its matching antigen is unknown.

The study, taken as a whole, reports: PCR may have favored shorter templates equally in patients and controls. Moderately but significantly shorter TCRB CDR3s were found in Type 1 diabetes patients in all four CD4+ subsets.

One heparinised draw, averaging about 110 mL, was taken per donor. Sequenced material consisted of expressed TCRB transcripts (all of the isolated RNA was reverse transcribed). Clones were read by immunoSEQ multiplex PCR, and TCRdb kept only the in-frame ones, dropping some. The top ten hold 0.015% of the sample, which has some 350,000 clones, approximately 15% seen once. This chain connects TRBV27 to TRBJ2-1; 8 bases match TRBD2. The sequence was obtained from a woman younger than 35 with type 1 diabetes. The sequenced sample consisted of naive CD4+ T cells from blood. The CDR3 protein is CASSVTPSAGVVGDEQFF. CDR3 DNA sequence: TGTGCCAGCAGTGTAACTCCCTCAGCGGGAGTGGTTGGCGATGAGCAGTTCTTC.